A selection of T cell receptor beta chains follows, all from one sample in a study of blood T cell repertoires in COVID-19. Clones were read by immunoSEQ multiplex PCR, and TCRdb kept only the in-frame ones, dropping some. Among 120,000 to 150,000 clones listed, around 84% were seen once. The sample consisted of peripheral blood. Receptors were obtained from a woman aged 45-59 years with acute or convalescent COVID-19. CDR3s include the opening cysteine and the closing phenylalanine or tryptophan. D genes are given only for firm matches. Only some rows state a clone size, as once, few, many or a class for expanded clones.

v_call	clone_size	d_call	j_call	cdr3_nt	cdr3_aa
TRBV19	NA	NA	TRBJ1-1	TGTGCCAGTAGTATCTTCACTGAAGCTTTCTTT	CASSIFTEAFF
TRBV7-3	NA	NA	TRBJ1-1	TGTGCCAGCAGCTTACAGGGCGACGCTGAAGCTTTCTTT	CASSLQGDAEAFF
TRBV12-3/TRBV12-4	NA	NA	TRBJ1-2	TGTGCCAGCAGTCCTTCGGGTACTCATGGCTACACCTTC	CASSPSGTHGYTF
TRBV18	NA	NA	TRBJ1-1	TGTGCCAGCTCACCACGGAGGGGCGAGAACACTGAAGCTTTCTTT	CASSPRRGENTEAFF
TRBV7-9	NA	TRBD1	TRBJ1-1	TGTGCCAGCAGCTTACGGGGGACAGGGGACACTGAAGCTTTCTTT	CASSLRGTGDTEAFF
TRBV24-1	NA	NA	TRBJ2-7	TGTGCCACCAGTGACAGGGGCTACGAGCAGTACTTC	CATSDRGYEQYF
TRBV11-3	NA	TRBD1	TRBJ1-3	TGTGCCAGCAGCTCAGGCTCGGGACGGGACAGATTATCTGGAAACACCATATATTTT	CASSSGSGRDRLSGNTIYF
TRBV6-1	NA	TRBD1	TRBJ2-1	TGTGCCAGCAGTGAAGCGCACGGGACAGGGTCCAATGAGCAGTTCTTC	CASSEAHGTGSNEQFF
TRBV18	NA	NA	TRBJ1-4	TGTGCCAGCTCTCGACAGGACGCAACTAATGAAAAACTGTTTTTT	CASSRQDATNEKLFF
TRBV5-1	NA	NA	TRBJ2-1	TGCGCCAGCAGCTTGAAGGGGATTGAGCAGTTCTTC	CASSLKGIEQFF
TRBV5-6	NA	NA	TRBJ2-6	TGTGCCAGCGCGGGCGGGGCATGGTCTGGGGCCAACGTCCTGACTTTC	CASAGGAWSGANVLTF
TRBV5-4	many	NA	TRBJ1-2	TGTGCCAGCAGCCCCCCCGAACTGAGCTACACCTTC	CASSPPELSYTF
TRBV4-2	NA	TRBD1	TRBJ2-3	TGTGCCAGCCTTCACACACAGGGGGCATCAGATACGCAGTATTTT	CASLHTQGASDTQYF
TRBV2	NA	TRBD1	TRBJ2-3	TGTGCCATCCCGGGACAGTCCACAGATACGCAGTATTTT	CAIPGQSTDTQYF
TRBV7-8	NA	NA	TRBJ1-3	TGTGCCAGCAGCCCACGGCGGGGAGGGACCGGAAACACCATATATTTT	CASSPRRGGTGNTIYF
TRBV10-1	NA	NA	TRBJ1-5	TGCGCCAGCAGTGGGGCAGCCCCTAATCAGCCCCAGCATTTT	CASSGAAPNQPQHF
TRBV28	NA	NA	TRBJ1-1	TGTGCCAGCAGTTTCATTCCAGGGACTGAAGCTTTCTTT	CASSFIPGTEAFF
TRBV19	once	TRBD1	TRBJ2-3	TGTGCCACCAACCGGGACAGGGGCACAGATACGCAGTATTTT	CATNRDRGTDTQYF
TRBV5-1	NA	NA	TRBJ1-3	TGCGCCAGCAGCCCAGATCCCGGGACACCGAGAAACACCATATATTTT	CASSPDPGTPRNTIYF
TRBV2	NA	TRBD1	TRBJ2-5	TGTGCCAGCAGTACCCGACAGGGGGAAGAGACCCAGTACTTC	CASSTRQGEETQYF
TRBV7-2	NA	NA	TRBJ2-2	TGTGCCAGCAGCTTAGACGGGGGATGGAGCGGGGAGCTGTTTTTT	CASSLDGGWSGELFF
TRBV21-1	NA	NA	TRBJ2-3	TGTGCCAGCAGCAGTCTTCTAGCGGTCGAGAGCACAGATACGCAGTATTTT	CASSSLLAVESTDTQYF